These 10 T cell receptor beta chains were all obtained from the same sample, sequenced in a study of cytomegalovirus exposure and HLA in healthy donors. 13 Jbeta primers and 60 Vbeta primers were used for the PCR. Method: immunoSEQ multiplex PCR; TCRdb's copy keeps in-frame clones and lacks some. The data hold 150,000 to 200,000 clones, with around 76% observed a single time. The specimen sequenced was PBMCs. The receptors were sampled from a woman aged 25 to 39 in good health and CMV-seropositive.

The chain recombines TRBV9 with TRBJ1-1; TRBD1 is a possible D gene (5 bases). Germline CDR1 and CDR2: SGDLS and YYNGEE. Trimming took 5 bases from V and 1 from J, leaving 9 bases between them. This CDR3 is built from 13 residues. CDR3 DNA: TGTGCCAGCAGGGACGACAGGAACACTGAAGCTTTCTTT. Its translation: CASRDDRNTEAFF.

This chain links TRBV6-1 with TRBJ2-2, with 8 positions matching TRBD2. The germline CDR1 and CDR2 sequences are MNHNS and SASEGT. There are 14 residues in the CDR3. The trim removed 6 bases at V and 0 bases at J, leaving 0 bases unmatched. The CDR3, as DNA: TGTGCCAGCAGAGCGGGGGCGAACACCGGGGAGCTGTTTTTT. Its protein product is CASRAGANTGELFF.

The chain combines TRBV10-3 with TRBJ2-2, with TRBD2 matching over 9 bases. The CDR3 is 17 residues long. Trimming took 3 bases from V and 2 from J; bases not matched to a gene: 7. From germline, CDR1 is ENHRY and CDR2 SYGVKD. CDR3 sequence: CAISESSGGPNTGELFF. CDR3 sequence (DNA): TGTGCCATCAGTGAAAGTAGCGGGGGACCAAACACCGGGGAGCTGTTTTTT.

In this sample, this clone turned up a few times. The chain employs TRBV4-3 and TRBJ2-2; possible D gene TRBD2, 7 bases. The CDR3 contains 20 residues. Germline V gene data show CDR1 as LGHNA and CDR2 as YSLEER. Trimming removed 4 bases at V and 3 bases at J, with 27 bases between. The CDR3 coding sequence is TGCGCCAGCAGCCTCGAGTTGTTTAGGGGGGGGATCAAGGACACCGGGGAGCTGTTTTTT. Its translation: CASSLELFRGGIKDTGELFF.

The V and J genes are TRBV5-4 and TRBJ2-2; 15 bases match TRBD2. The CDR3 is 17 amino acids. In germline, CDR1 is SGHNT, CDR2 YYREEE (reference sequence). J lost 7 bases, V lost 4 bases, and 8 bases had no gene match. Here the CDR3 DNA reads TGTGCCAGCAGCCCCGGACTAGCGGGGGGGTATAACGGGGAGCTGTTTTTT. It translates to CASSPGLAGGYNGELFF. The whole variable domain, remainder taken from reference TRBV5-4 and TRBJ2-2, is ETGVTQSPTHLIKTRGQQVTLRCSSQSGHNTVSWYQQALGQGPQFIFQYYREEENGRGNFPPRFSGLQFPNYSSELNVNALELDDSALYLCASSPGLAGGYNGELFFGEGSRLTVL.

The chain joins TRBV28 to TRBJ2-1, with D perhaps matching TRBD2 (5 bases). V was clipped by 3 bases and J by 12 bases, with 30 bases between them. In germline, CDR1 is MDHEN, CDR2 SYDVKM. The CDR3 is 18 amino acids. The CDR3 loop is CASSFPQDGTGSEVGQFF. The CDR3 region has the DNA TGTGCCAGCAGTTTCCCTCAAGACGGCACGGGGTCGGAGGTTGGGCAGTTCTTC.

This chain uses TRBV18 with TRBJ1-3, with 8 bases that match TRBD1. Germline CDR1 KGHSH, CDR2 LQKENI. J gave up 0 bases and V 5 bases, and 9 bases lay outside the gene matches. The CDR3 has 17 residues. CDR3: CASSSTGTGSSGNTIYF. CDR3 DNA: TGTGCCAGCTCATCAACCGGGACAGGATCCTCTGGAAACACCATATATTTT.

The chain carries TRBV28 and TRBJ2-5; no firm D call. V gave up 5 bases and J gave up 7 bases, with 20 bases separating them. The V gene's germline CDR1 is MDHEN and CDR2 SYDVKM. The CDR3 is 15 residues long. The CDR3 is CASSQPRARNWTQYF. Here the CDR3 DNA reads TGTGCCAGCAGTCAACCCCGTGCTAGAAATTGGACCCAGTACTTC.

The V and J genes are TRBV9 and TRBJ2-3; 9 bases line up with TRBD2. This CDR3 has 15 residues. V lost 5 bases, J lost 0 bases, and 4 bases stayed unmatched. Germline CDR1 is SGDLS and CDR2 is YYNGEE. Here the CDR3 DNA reads TGTGCCAGCAGGAAAACTAGCGGGAGCACAGATACGCAGTATTTT. As protein: CASRKTSGSTDTQYF.

This rearrangement joins TRBV7-8 to TRBJ2-7, with 12 bases aligning to TRBD2. The length of the CDR3 is 18 residues. CDR1 and CDR2 from the germline V gene are SGHVS and FQNEAQ. J was trimmed by 7 bases and V by 5 bases; bases with no gene match: 18. Here the CDR3 DNA reads TGTGCCAGCAGCCAACGACGACGACTAGCGGGAGATAGGTTTGAGCAGTACTTC. This gives the protein CASSQRRRLAGDRFEQYF.